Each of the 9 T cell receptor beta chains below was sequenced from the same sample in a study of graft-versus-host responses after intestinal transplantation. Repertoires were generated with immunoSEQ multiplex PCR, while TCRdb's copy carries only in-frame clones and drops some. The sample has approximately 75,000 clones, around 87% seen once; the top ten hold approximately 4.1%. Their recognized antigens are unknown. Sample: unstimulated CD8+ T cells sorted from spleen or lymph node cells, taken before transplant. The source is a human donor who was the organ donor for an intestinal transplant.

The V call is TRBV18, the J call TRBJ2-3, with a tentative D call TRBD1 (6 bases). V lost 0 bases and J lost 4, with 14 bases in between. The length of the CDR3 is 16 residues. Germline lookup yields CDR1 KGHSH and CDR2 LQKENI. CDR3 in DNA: TGTGCCAGCTCACCACCGGTACAGGGAATCGCAGATACGCAGTATTTT. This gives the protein CASSPPVQGIADTQYF.

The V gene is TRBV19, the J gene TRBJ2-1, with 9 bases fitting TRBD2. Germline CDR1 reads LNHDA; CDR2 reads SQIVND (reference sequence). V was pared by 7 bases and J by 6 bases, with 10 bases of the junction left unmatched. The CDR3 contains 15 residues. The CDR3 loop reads CASNPSAGGLNEQFF. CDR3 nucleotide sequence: TGTGCCAGTAATCCCTCCGCGGGGGGGCTCAATGAGCAGTTCTTC.

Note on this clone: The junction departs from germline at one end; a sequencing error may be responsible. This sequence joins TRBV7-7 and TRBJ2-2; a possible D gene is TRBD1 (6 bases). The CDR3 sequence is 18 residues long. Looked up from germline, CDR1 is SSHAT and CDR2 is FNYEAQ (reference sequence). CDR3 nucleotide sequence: TGTGCTAGCAGCTTAGATACGATGGGGGCAGGGCCCACCGGGGAGCTGTTTTTT. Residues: CASSLDTMGAGPTGELFF.

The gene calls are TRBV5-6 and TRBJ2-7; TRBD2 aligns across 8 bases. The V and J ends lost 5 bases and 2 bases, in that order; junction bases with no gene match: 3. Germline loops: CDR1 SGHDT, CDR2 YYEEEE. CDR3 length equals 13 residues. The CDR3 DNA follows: TGTGCCAGCAGTTCCGGGGGGGCCTACGAGCAGTACGTC. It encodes CASSSGGAYEQYV.

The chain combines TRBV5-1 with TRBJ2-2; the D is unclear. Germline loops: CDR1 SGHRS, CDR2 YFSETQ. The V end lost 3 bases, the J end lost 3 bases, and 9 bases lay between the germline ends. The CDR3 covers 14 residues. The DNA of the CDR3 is TGCGCCAGCAGCTATACGGCGGACACCGGGGAGCTGTTTTTT. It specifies CASSYTADTGELFF.

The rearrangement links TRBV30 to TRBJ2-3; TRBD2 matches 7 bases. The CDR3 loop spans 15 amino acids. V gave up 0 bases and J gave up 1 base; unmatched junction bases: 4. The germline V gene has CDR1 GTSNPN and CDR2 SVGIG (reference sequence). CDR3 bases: TGTGCCTGGAGTGTACTTGCGGGGGGCACAGATACGCAGTATTTT. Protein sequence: CAWSVLAGGTDTQYF.

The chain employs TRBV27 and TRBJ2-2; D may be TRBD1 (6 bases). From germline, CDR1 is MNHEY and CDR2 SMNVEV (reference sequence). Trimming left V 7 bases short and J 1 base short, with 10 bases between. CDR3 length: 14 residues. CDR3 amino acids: CASKYRVNTGELFF. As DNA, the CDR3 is TGTGCCAGCAAGTACAGGGTGAACACCGGGGAGCTGTTTTTT.

In DNA, the CDR3 is TGCAGCGTCGTGGACAGCTCCTTTGAAGCTTTCTTT. Translation: CSVVDSSFEAFF. V and J are TRBV29-1 and TRBJ1-1, with D perhaps TRBD1 (6 bases). V was shortened by 6 bases and J by 7 bases, with 15 bases between the two germline ends. CDR3 length: 12 amino acids. Germline V gene sequence: CDR1 SQVTM, CDR2 ANQGSEA.

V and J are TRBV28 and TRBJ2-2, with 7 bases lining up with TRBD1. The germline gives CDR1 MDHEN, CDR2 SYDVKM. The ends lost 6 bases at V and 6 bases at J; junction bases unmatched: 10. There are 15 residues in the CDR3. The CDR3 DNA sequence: TGTGCCAGCAGGCCGGACAGGATGATATCCGGGGAGCTGTTTTTT. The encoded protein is CASRPDRMISGELFF.